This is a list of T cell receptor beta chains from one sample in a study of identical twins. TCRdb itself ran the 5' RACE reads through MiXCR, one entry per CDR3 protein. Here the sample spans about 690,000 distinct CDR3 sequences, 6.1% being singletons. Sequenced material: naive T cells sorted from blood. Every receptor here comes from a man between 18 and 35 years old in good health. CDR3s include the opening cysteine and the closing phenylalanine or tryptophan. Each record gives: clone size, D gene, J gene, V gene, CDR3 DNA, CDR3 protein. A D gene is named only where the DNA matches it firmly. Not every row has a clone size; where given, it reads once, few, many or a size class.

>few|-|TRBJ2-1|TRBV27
TGTGCCAGCAGTTTAGTAGTACAGGGAGGACCAGTGTACAATGAGCAGTTCTTC
CASSLVVQGGPVYNEQFF
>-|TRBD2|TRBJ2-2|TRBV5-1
TGCGCCAGCAGTTTGGAAACTAGCGGGAGGCACACCGGGGAGCTGTTTTTT
CASSLETSGRHTGELFF
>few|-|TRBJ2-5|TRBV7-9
TGTGCCAGCAGGCAAAGGGGAAAAGAGACCCAGTACTTC
CASRQRGKETQYF
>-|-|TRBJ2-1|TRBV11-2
TGTGCCAGCAGCTTTGTAGGGGTGGATGAGCAGTTCTTC
CASSFVGVDEQFF
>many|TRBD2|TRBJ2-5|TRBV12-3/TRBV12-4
TGTGCCAGCACCCCTTGGGAGGGAGGAGAGACCCAGTACTTC
CASTPWEGGETQYF
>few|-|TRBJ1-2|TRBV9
TGTGCCAGCAGCGTAGGGCGGACCACCTATGGCTACACCTTC
CASSVGRTTYGYTF
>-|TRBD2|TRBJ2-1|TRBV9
TGTGCCAGCAGCGTAGGTCGGACGGGGGGGGACAATGAGCAGTTCTTC
CASSVGRTGGDNEQFF
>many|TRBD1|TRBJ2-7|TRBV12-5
TGTGCTAGTGGTTTGCCGACGACAGGGGGATACGAGCAGTACTTC
CASGLPTTGGYEQYF
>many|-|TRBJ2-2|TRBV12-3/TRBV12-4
TGTGCCAGCGAGGGCACCGGGGAGCTGTTTTTT
CASEGTGELFF
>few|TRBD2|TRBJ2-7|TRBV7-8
TGTGCCAGCAGCTCCCCCCTGACTAGCGGGGGACAGCACTACGAGCAGTACTTC
CASSSPLTSGGQHYEQYF
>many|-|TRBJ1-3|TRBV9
TGTGCCAGCAGCCTCCCGGGGGCAAACACCATATATTTT
CASSLPGANTIYF
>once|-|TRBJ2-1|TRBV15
TGTGCCACCAGCAGAGATACGGAATACAATGAGCAGTTCTTC
CATSRDTEYNEQFF
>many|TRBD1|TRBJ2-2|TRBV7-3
TGTGCCAGCAGCTTAAATTGGCCGGGACAGGGGAACACCGGGGAGCTGTTTTTT
CASSLNWPGQGNTGELFF
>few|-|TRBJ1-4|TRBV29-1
TGCAGCGCCGGACATAATAATGAAAAACTGTTTTTT
CSAGHNNEKLFF
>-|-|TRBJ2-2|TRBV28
TGTGCCAGCAGTTTTATCGGTAACACCGGGGAGCTGTTTTTT
CASSFIGNTGELFF
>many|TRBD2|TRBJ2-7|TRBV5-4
TGTGCCAGCAGGAATGGACTAGCGGGAGGATACGAGCAGTACTTC
CASRNGLAGGYEQYF
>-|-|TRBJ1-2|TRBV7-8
TGTGCCAGCAGCGAAAAGCGGGCCTTAAACTATGGCTACACCTTC
CASSEKRALNYGYTF
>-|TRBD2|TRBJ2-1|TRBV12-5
TGTGCTAGTGGTTTACCCGGACTAGACAATGAGCAGTTCTTC
CASGLPGLDNEQFF
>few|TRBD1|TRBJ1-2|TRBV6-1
TGTGCCACCTCCCAGGGGGCTTTAGACTATGGCTACACCTTC
CATSQGALDYGYTF
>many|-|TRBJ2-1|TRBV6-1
TGTGCCAGCACCTTGGGACCAGACAATGAGCAGTTCTTC
CASTLGPDNEQFF
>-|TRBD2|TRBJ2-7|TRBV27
TGTGCCAGCAGTTCGACTAGCAAGTCGGGCGAGCAGTACTTC
CASSSTSKSGEQYF
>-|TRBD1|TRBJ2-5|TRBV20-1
TGCAGTGCTGGACAGGGGGCAGAAGAGACCCAGTACTTC
CSAGQGAEETQYF